In its sample, the clone carrying this TCR beta chain was seen once. This entry is derived from a study of cytomegalovirus exposure and HLA in healthy donors. Per germline, CDR1 SEHNR and CDR2 FQNEAQ (reference sequence). J was trimmed by 6 bases and V by 3 bases; bases with no gene match: 4. CDR3 length: 14 amino acids. TCRdb keeps only in-frame clones here, not all; method: immunoSEQ multiplex PCR. This table holds about 220,000 clones, about 86% found once. Sequenced: PBMCs. The chain links TRBV7-9 to TRBJ1-1; 10 bases align to TRBD1. The origin of this receptor is a woman under 30 in good health and CMV-seronegative. The CDR3 DNA reads as TGTGCCAGCAGCTTGCCGGACAGGGGGGCTGAAGCTTTCTTT. Translating gives CASSLPDRGAEAFF.